The TCR beta chain described here comes from a study of Ad26.COV2.S vaccination and SARS-CoV-2 variants. The study's findings and limits: Considerable breadth of spike-specific CD8+ and CD4+ T cell responses has reportedly been documented following vaccination.

The CDR3 runs 13 residues. Germline CDR1 SEHNR, CDR2 FQNEAQ (reference sequence). J was trimmed by 8 bases and V by 5 bases; bases with no gene match: 5. Sequencing was performed with immunoSEQ multiplex PCR; in TCRdb, only in-frame clones are kept and a portion is missing. Of 300,000 to 350,000 clones listed, approximately 86% are singletons. Treatment indicated: roughly 19 received Ad26.COV2.S at low or high dose, single or two shots; several received placebo; per-sample allocation not given. Collection of samples fell on day 63 after the first vaccine or placebo injection. Vaccination used an Ad26 vector expressing Wuhan-strain SARS-CoV-2 spike. As to this clone: The antigen remains unidentified.

The sequence was obtained from a person aged 18 to 59 who received the Ad26.COV2.S COVID-19 vaccine or a placebo. The source was peripheral blood, collected in a trial of Ad26.COV2.S vaccine versus placebo. V usage is TRBV7-9 and J usage is TRBJ1-4; the match to TRBD1 covers 7 bases. The CDR3 loop reads CASSTGVGEKLFF. For the CDR3, the DNA is TGTGCCAGCAGCACAGGGGTGGGAGAAAAACTGTTTTTT.